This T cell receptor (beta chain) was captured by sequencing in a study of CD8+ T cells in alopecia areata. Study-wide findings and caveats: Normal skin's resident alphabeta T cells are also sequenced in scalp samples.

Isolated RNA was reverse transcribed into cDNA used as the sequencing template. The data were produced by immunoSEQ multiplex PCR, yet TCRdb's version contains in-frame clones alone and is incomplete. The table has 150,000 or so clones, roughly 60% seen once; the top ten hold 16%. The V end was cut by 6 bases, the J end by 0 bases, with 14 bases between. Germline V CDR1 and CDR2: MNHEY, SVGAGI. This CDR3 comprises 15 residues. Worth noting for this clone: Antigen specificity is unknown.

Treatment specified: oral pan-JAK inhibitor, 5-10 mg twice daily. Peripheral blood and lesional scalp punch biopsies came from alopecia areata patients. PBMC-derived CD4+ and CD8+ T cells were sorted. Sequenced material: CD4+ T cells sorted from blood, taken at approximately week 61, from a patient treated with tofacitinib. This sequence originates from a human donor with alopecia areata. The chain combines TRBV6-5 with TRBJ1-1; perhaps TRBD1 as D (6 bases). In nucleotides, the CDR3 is TGTGCCAGCAGCTCGCCGACAGGAATGAACACTGAAGCTTTCTTT. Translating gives CASSSPTGMNTEAFF.